The source of this T cell receptor (beta chain) is a study of cytomegalovirus exposure and HLA in healthy donors. Study details: A preliminary data release comprised around 85 million unique TCRs obtained from HLA-typed donors.

The germline V gene encodes CDR1 MNHGY and CDR2 SVAAGI. Trimming removed 4 bases from V and 7 bases from J; junction bases left unmatched: 7. The CDR3 length is 15 residues. Overall study findings and caveats: When analyzed later, a missense DCLRE1C variant was found to be linked to TCR beta V- and J-gene trimming.

As regards this clone: Its cognate antigen is unknown.

The PCR ran on 60 Vbeta and 13 Jbeta primers. Sequencing was performed with immunoSEQ multiplex PCR; in TCRdb, only in-frame clones are kept and a portion is missing. The table shows about 260,000 clones, with 80% to 90% occurring only once. This clonotype was sampled from a middle-aged woman in good health and CMV-seropositive. Input material: PBMCs. The chain carries TRBV6-9 and TRBJ1-4; the match to TRBD1 covers 9 bases. The CDR3 loop is CASSSPGQGGEKLFF. As DNA, the CDR3 is TGTGCCAGCAGTTCGCCGGGACAGGGTGGTGAAAAACTGTTTTTT.